The rows below give T cell receptor beta chains drawn from one sample of a study of blood T cell repertoires in COVID-19. Only in-frame clones appear in the TCRdb table, and some are missing; sequencing was by immunoSEQ multiplex PCR. The data contain around 260,000 clones, around 87% of them singletons. The sequenced sample consisted of peripheral blood. These receptors came from a woman aged 40 to 50 who had recovered from COVID-19. The CDR3 runs from the conserved cysteine through the conserved F or W. The D gene is left open where the match is weak. Where a row states a size, it is once, few, many or the class of an expanded clone; other rows omit it.

clone_size: -; j_call: TRBJ2-3; d_call: TRBD2; v_call: TRBV6-2/TRBV6-3; cdr3_nt: TGTGCCAGCAGTTACGCCTGGACTAGCGGGGGGACCCTCACAGATACGCAGTATTTT; cdr3_aa: CASSYAWTSGGTLTDTQYF
clone_size: -; j_call: TRBJ1-4; d_call: -; v_call: TRBV5-1; cdr3_nt: TGCGCCAGCAGCTTTGGACAGACAGACCTTAATGAAAAACTGTTTTTT; cdr3_aa: CASSFGQTDLNEKLFF
clone_size: -; j_call: TRBJ1-3; d_call: -; v_call: TRBV9; cdr3_nt: TGTGCCAGCAGCGAGCTGGGGGCTAAAGGAAACACCATATATTTT; cdr3_aa: CASSELGAKGNTIYF
clone_size: -; j_call: TRBJ1-1; d_call: TRBD1; v_call: TRBV2; cdr3_nt: TGTGGGGACAGTATGAACACTGAAGCTTTCTTT; cdr3_aa: CGDSMNTEAFF
clone_size: once; j_call: TRBJ1-3; d_call: -; v_call: TRBV7-9; cdr3_nt: TGTGCCAGCAGTAGAACCGGAAACACCATATATTTT; cdr3_aa: CASSRTGNTIYF
clone_size: -; j_call: TRBJ2-7; d_call: TRBD1; v_call: TRBV2; cdr3_nt: TGTGCCAGCAGTGGGGCGAGGGACAGGGGCTACGAGCAGTACTTC; cdr3_aa: CASSGARDRGYEQYF
clone_size: -; j_call: TRBJ1-2; d_call: -; v_call: TRBV6-5; cdr3_nt: TGTGCCAGCAGTTACTCCGGCAGGGACTATGGCTACACCTTC; cdr3_aa: CASSYSGRDYGYTF
clone_size: -; j_call: TRBJ1-2; d_call: -; v_call: TRBV5-4; cdr3_nt: TGTGCCAGCAGCTTGGGGGACATGCGCGGCTACACCTTC; cdr3_aa: CASSLGDMRGYTF
clone_size: -; j_call: TRBJ2-7; d_call: -; v_call: TRBV2; cdr3_nt: TGTGCCAGCAGTCTCTCAGGGTTCGAGCAGTACTTC; cdr3_aa: CASSLSGFEQYF
clone_size: -; j_call: TRBJ2-2; d_call: -; v_call: TRBV12-5; cdr3_nt: TGTGCTAGTGGTTTGGTTACGATGGGAGCCGGGGAGCTGTTTTTT; cdr3_aa: CASGLVTMGAGELFF